The 12 T cell receptor beta chains given below trace back to one sample, sequenced in a study of blood T cell repertoires in COVID-19. Using immunoSEQ multiplex PCR, the repertoire was profiled, and TCRdb retains in-frame clones only, with some absent. This repertoire shows hundreds of thousands of clones, approximately 84% found once; its top ten account for about 2%. Sequencing input: peripheral blood. The source of these receptors is an elderly woman with acute or convalescent COVID-19.

The gene calls are TRBV7-2 and TRBJ2-2; D is ambiguous. Trimming stripped 7 bases from V and 1 base from J, with 13 bases between. The CDR3 contains 15 residues. Germline V gene lookup returns CDR1 SGHTA and CDR2 FQGNSA. The CDR3 nucleotides read TGTGCCAGCACCCCCCAATCAGGGAACACCGGGGAGCTGTTTTTT. Its protein product is CASTPQSGNTGELFF.

The V and J genes are TRBV4-3 and TRBJ1-4; D perhaps matches TRBD1 (5 bases). Germline CDR1 and CDR2: LGHNA and YSLEER. The CDR3 contains 15 residues. V was trimmed by 0 bases and J by 7 bases, leaving 12 bases between them. The CDR3 reads CASSQDPGRGEKLFF. The CDR3 DNA sequence: TGCGCCAGCAGCCAAGACCCAGGGAGGGGTGAAAAACTGTTTTTT.

This clone was counted once. The chain carries TRBV28 and TRBJ2-1; 11 nucleotides align to TRBD2. Germline V gene sequence: CDR1 MDHEN, CDR2 SYDVKM. The CDR3 is 15 residues long. J was trimmed by 8 bases and V by 6 bases; bases with no gene match: 9. CDR3 region: CASSNQLAGEHEQFF. CDR3 sequence (DNA): TGTGCCAGCAGCAACCAACTAGCGGGAGAACATGAGCAGTTCTTC.

The sample holds a few counts of this clone. V is TRBV6-2 or TRBV6-3 and J is TRBJ2-3; no clear D. Deletions cut 5 bases from V and 4 bases from J, with 13 bases between. The CDR3 is 14 amino acids. Germline CDR1 reads MNHEY; CDR2 reads SVGEGT. CDR3 nucleotides: TGTGCCAGCAGTCCCGTGTTAGCAGCAGATACGCAGTATTTT. It is translated as CASSPVLAADTQYF.

CDR3 residues: CASSYSQGASYEQYF. In nucleotides, the CDR3 is TGTGCCAGCAGTTATTCCCAGGGGGCATCCTACGAGCAGTACTTC. The chain uses TRBV6-5 and TRBJ2-7; 8 bases align to TRBD1. Looked up from germline, CDR1 is MNHEY and CDR2 is SVGAGI. With V trimmed by 3 bases and J by 1 base, 5 bases remained unmatched. The CDR3 totals 15 residues.

This chain uses TRBV7-9 with TRBJ1-1; D not resolved. The CDR3 extends over 11 amino acids. The germline V and J ends were trimmed by 5 bases and 5 bases, with 6 bases remaining between them. The germline CDR1 and CDR2 sequences are SEHNR and FQNEAQ (reference sequence). CDR3 amino acids: CASSPRTEAFF. In nucleotides, the CDR3 is TGTGCCAGCAGCCCACGGACTGAAGCTTTCTTT.

The chain joins TRBV5-6 to TRBJ2-7, with TRBD2 matching over 7 bases. With 4 bases clipped from V and 4 bases from J, the junction kept 11 bases outside the gene matches. The CDR3 has 15 residues. The germline V gene encodes CDR1 SGHDT and CDR2 YYEEEE. The CDR3 here is CASSQYGLGVYEQYF. Written as DNA, the CDR3 is TGTGCCAGCAGCCAGTATGGACTAGGTGTTTACGAGCAGTACTTC.

V usage is TRBV7-2 and J usage is TRBJ1-6; no clear D. CDR1 and CDR2 from the germline V gene are SGHTA and FQGNSA. Trimming cost V 1 base and J 8 bases, with 12 bases left between them. The CDR3 has 15 amino acids. The DNA for the CDR3 is TGTGCCAGCAGCTTAGGTCTTCAGGTCCATTCACCCCTCCACTTT. Protein: CASSLGLQVHSPLHF.

The chain has TRBV7-2 and TRBJ1-1; D ambiguous. Between the trimmed V and J ends, which lost 8 bases and 6 bases, there was a span of 7 bases. Germline V gene lookup returns CDR1 SGHTA and CDR2 FQGNSA. CDR3 length equals 10 residues. CDR3 in DNA: TGTGCCAGCGGCACCCCTGAAGCTTTCTTT. Its translation: CASGTPEAFF.

The chain couples TRBV9 to TRBJ2-1; 9 bases are a match to TRBD1. Germline V gene lookup returns CDR1 SGDLS and CDR2 YYNGEE. After removal of 0 bases from V and 5 bases from J, the junction contained 3 bases not matched to a gene. This CDR3 contains 15 residues. CDR3 in amino acids: CASSVGQGVHNEQFF. The CDR3 DNA sequence: TGTGCCAGCAGCGTAGGACAGGGGGTCCACAATGAGCAGTTCTTC.

The chain couples TRBV9 to TRBJ2-1, with D maybe TRBD2 (6 bases). Between the trimmed V and J ends, which lost 0 bases and 3 bases, there was a span of 10 bases. The CDR3 is 15 residues long. Germline V gene sequence: CDR1 SGDLS, CDR2 YYNGEE. CDR3 amino acids: CASSVAGVGYNEQFF. CDR3 coding DNA: TGTGCCAGCAGCGTAGCGGGAGTCGGCTACAATGAGCAGTTCTTC.

Of note for this clone: A junction boundary mismatches the germline segment, possibly from a read error. The chain carries TRBV7-7 and TRBJ1-3; 9 positions match TRBD1. Germline V lookup: CDR1 SSHAT, CDR2 FNYEAQ (reference sequence). The CDR3 consists of 15 residues. CDR3 DNA sequence: TGTGCTAGCAGCCAAGGACAGGGGATCGGAAACACCATATATTTT. Translation gives CASSQGQGIGNTIYF.